This T cell receptor (beta chain) was recorded in a study of lymphopenia after photon versus proton radiotherapy. Notes on the study in general: Authors raise, but do not show, better survival with proton therapy.

The V gene's germline CDR1 is SGHVS and CDR2 FQNEAQ. The CDR3 runs to 16 residues. Trimming stripped 1 base from V and 7 bases from J, with 14 bases between. Comment on this clone: Its cognate antigen is unknown.

TCRdb keeps only in-frame clones here, not all; method: immunoSEQ multiplex PCR. The sample gives 40,000 or so clones, about 90% of which show up once; about 15% is in the top ten. Here the sequenced sample was peripheral blood, taken from a patient treated with photon-based radiotherapy. The sequence came from a man between 60 and 70 years old with cholangiocarcinoma. The chain links TRBV7-8 to TRBJ1-6; possibly TRBD1 for D (6 bases). CDR3 protein: CASSLGSNRENSPLHF. Here the CDR3 DNA reads TGTGCCAGCAGCTTAGGGTCAAACAGGGAAAATTCACCCCTCCACTTT.